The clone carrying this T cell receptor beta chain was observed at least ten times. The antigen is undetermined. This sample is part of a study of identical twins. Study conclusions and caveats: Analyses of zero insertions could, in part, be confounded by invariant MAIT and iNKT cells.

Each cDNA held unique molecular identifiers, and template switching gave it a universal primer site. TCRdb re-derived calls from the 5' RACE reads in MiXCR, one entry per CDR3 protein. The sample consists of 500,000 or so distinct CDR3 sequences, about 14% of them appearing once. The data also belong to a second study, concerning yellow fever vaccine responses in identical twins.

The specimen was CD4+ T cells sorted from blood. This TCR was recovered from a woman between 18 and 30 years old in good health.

For the CDR3, the DNA is TGTGCCAGCAGCTTTCTCACGAACACCGGGGAGCTGTTTTTT. Translated: CASSFLTNTGELFF. This chain connects TRBV7-9 to TRBJ2-2; no reliable D call. CDR1 is SEHNR and CDR2 is FQNEAQ in the germline V gene (reference sequence). This CDR3 has 14 amino acids. The V and J ends lost 3 bases and 0 bases respectively, with 5 bases between them.